This passage covers 19 T cell receptor beta chains from one sample sequenced in a study of cytomegalovirus exposure and HLA in healthy donors. Produced via immunoSEQ multiplex PCR; TCRdb's table is partial and in-frame only. The top ten hold around 1.6% of the sample, which has around 190,000 clones, about 82% seen once. The sample comprised PBMCs. The receptors here all came from a woman aged 18 to 35 in good health and CMV-seronegative.

The CDR3 DNA follows: TGTGCCAGCAGCGCCGGGACAGGAATCACAGATACGCAGTATTTT. This encodes CASSAGTGITDTQYF. The rearrangement links TRBV9 to TRBJ2-3; 8 bases agree with TRBD1. CDR1 SGDLS and CDR2 YYNGEE come from the germline V gene. This CDR3 contains 15 residues. The junction had 5 bases not matched to a gene; V was cut back by 3 bases and J by 2 bases.

This rearrangement joins TRBV6-5 to TRBJ2-7, with no clear D. The CDR3 is made up of 13 amino acids. Germline CDR1 MNHEY, CDR2 SVGAGI. The ends were cut back, 7 bases at V and 1 base at J, with 11 bases in the middle. The CDR3 coding sequence is TGTGCCAGCACCCCTCACAAGTCCTACGAGCAGTACTTC. Residues: CASTPHKSYEQYF.

The CDR3 reads CASSLETGEQFF. The CDR3, as DNA: TGTGCCAGCTCACTGGAGACAGGGGAGCAGTTCTTC. The V call is TRBV18, the J call TRBJ2-1, with 7 bases aligning to TRBD1. There are 12 residues in the CDR3. V lost 4 bases and J lost 10; bases outside the gene matches: 4. Germline CDR1 is KGHSH and CDR2 is LQKENI.

The rearrangement uses TRBV5-1 and TRBJ2-7; 10 bases align to TRBD2. The CDR3 covers 15 residues. Per germline, CDR1 SGHRS and CDR2 YFSETQ. Losses at the gene ends were 0 bases for V and 11 bases for J; bases not matched to a gene: 11. The CDR3 here is CASSLGLAGVRDEYF. CDR3 DNA sequence: TGCGCCAGCAGCTTGGGACTAGCGGGCGTTCGGGACGAGTACTTC.

This clone was seen repeatedly, ten times or more. CDR3 coding DNA: TGTGCCAGCAGCTTAGGAGACAGGAACACTGAAGCTTTCTTT. Translated, it gives CASSLGDRNTEAFF. The chain combines TRBV7-2 with TRBJ1-1; D possibly corresponds to TRBD1 (5 bases). The length of the CDR3 is 14 residues. Germline V CDR1 and CDR2: SGHTA, FQGNSA. V was shortened by 1 base and J by 1 base, with 7 bases between the two germline ends. The full variable domain, rest sourced from reference TRBV7-2 and TRBJ1-1, is GAGVSQSPSNKVTEKGKDVELRCDPISGHTALYWYRQSLGQGLEFLIYFQGNSAPDKSGLPSDRFSAERTGGSVSTLTIQRTQQEDSAVYLCASSLGDRNTEAFFGQGTRLTVV.

The chain links TRBV21-1 to TRBJ2-7; no check of the table's D call, TRBD2, against the DNA was made. TRBV21-1 is termed a pseudogene. CDR3 size: 16 residues. CDR3 region: CASSKVRAGGPYEQYF. Here the CDR3 DNA reads TGTGCCAGCAGCAAAGTCCGAGCGGGAGGGCCCTACGAGCAGTACTTC.

The rearrangement uses TRBV6-5 and TRBJ2-2, with unresolved D. In germline, CDR1 is MNHEY, CDR2 SVGAGI. The CDR3 totals 13 residues. The germline V and J ends were trimmed by 4 bases and 0 bases, with 3 bases remaining between them. The CDR3 DNA follows: TGTGCCAGCAGTTTTACGAACACCGGGGAGCTGTTTTTT. It codes for CASSFTNTGELFF.

The CDR3 DNA reads TGTGTCAGAAGCTTAGGGGTAAGGGGCACTGAAGCTTTCTTT. Its protein is CVRSLGVRGTEAFF. The chain recombines TRBV7-5 with TRBJ1-1; the table names TRBD1, a call not compared with the DNA. TRBV7-5 is recorded as a pseudogene. This CDR3 region has 14 residues.

The chain has TRBV10-3 and TRBJ1-1; 7 bases agree with TRBD1. V dropped 6 bases and J dropped 0; count of bases not matched to a gene: 4. There are 14 residues in the CDR3. Germline CDR1 and CDR2: ENHRY and SYGVKD. Here the CDR3 reads CAIRGDSLNTEAFF. The CDR3 nucleotides read TGTGCCATCAGGGGGGACAGCTTGAACACTGAAGCTTTCTTT.

V usage is TRBV14 and J usage is TRBJ1-1; the D gene is possibly TRBD1 (6 bases). The CDR3 totals 14 residues. Germline V gives CDR1 SGHDN, CDR2 FVKESK. The V end lost 4 bases, the J end lost 5 bases, and 14 bases lay between the germline ends. The CDR3 sequence: CASSRLPGETEAFF. DNA of the CDR3: TGTGCCAGCAGCCGCCTGCCAGGGGAGACTGAAGCTTTCTTT.

The rearrangement joins TRBV6-4 to TRBJ2-2; D ambiguous. CDR3 length: 12 amino acids. The germline gives CDR1 MRHNA, CDR2 SNTAGT. V lost 4 bases and J 7 bases, leaving 7 bases between the germline ends. The CDR3 region is CASSGRDGELFF. The DNA of the CDR3 is TGTGCCAGCAGTGGTAGAGACGGGGAGCTGTTTTTT.

The chain is built from TRBV11-2 and TRBJ2-7, with 12 bases matching TRBD2. The V gene's germline CDR1 is SGHAT and CDR2 FQNNGV. Losses at the gene ends were 4 bases for V and 9 bases for J; bases not matched to a gene: 10. This CDR3 has 15 amino acids. CDR3 in DNA: TGTGCCAGCAGCTCGGGACTAGCGGGTGTCAATGGGCAGTACTTC. This gives the protein CASSSGLAGVNGQYF.

The chain employs TRBV19 and TRBJ1-2; tentatively, D is TRBD1 (6 bases). The germline V and J ends were trimmed by 5 bases and 5 bases, with 15 bases remaining between them. The CDR3 extends over 14 amino acids. CDR1 LNHDA and CDR2 SQIVND come from the germline V gene (reference sequence). The CDR3 coding sequence is TGTGCCAGTAGTGACGAACAGGGACCATATGGCTACACCTTC. Protein product: CASSDEQGPYGYTF. Complete variable domain (other parts from reference TRBV19 and TRBJ1-2): DGGITQSPKYLFRKEGQNVTLSCEQNLNHDAMYWYRQDPGQGLRLIYYSQIVNDFQKGDIAEGYSVSREKKESFPLTVTSAQKNPTAFYLCASSDEQGPYGYTFGSGTRLTVV.

This sequence joins TRBV27 and TRBJ1-5, with D unclear. From germline, CDR1 is MNHEY and CDR2 SMNVEV (reference sequence). The CDR3 extends over 14 amino acids. V was cut by 4 bases and J by 7 bases, with 14 bases left in between. The CDR3 nucleotides are TGTGCCAGCAGTTCGTCGGGTGGCTGGCAGCCCCAGCATTTT. Translating gives CASSSSGGWQPQHF.

In its sample, this clone was seen a few times. The V call is TRBV5-6, the J call TRBJ1-5, with unresolved D. CDR3 length equals 17 residues. Per the germline V gene, CDR1 is SGHDT and CDR2 is YYEEEE. Trimming stripped 2 bases from V and 5 bases from J, with 20 bases between. CDR3 amino acids: CASSLYNPGEKYQPQHF. The CDR3 nucleotides read TGTGCCAGCAGCTTATATAACCCGGGAGAGAAGTATCAGCCCCAGCATTTT.

The chain combines TRBV5-4 with TRBJ2-3, with TRBD1 as a possible D gene (5 bases). This CDR3 contains 15 residues. From germline, CDR1 is SGHNT and CDR2 YYREEE (reference sequence). The germline V and J ends were trimmed by 2 bases and 3 bases, with 13 bases remaining between them. The CDR3 nucleotides read TGTGCCAGCAGCTTAGTAGGGGTTCGTACAGATACGCAGTATTTT. Translation: CASSLVGVRTDTQYF.

The chain recombines TRBV5-8 with TRBJ1-1; the D is unclear. The CDR3 has 14 amino acids. CDR1 and CDR2 (germline): SGHTS, YDEGEE. Trimming cost V 0 bases and J 6 bases, with 12 bases left between them. CDR3 residues: CASSLVRGKAEAFF. CDR3 coding DNA: TGTGCCAGCAGCTTGGTTCGGGGTAAGGCTGAAGCTTTCTTT.

The chain combines TRBV5-1 with TRBJ1-6, with 8 bases matching TRBD1. CDR3 length: 14 residues. Per the germline V gene, CDR1 is SGHRS and CDR2 is YFSETQ. V shed 7 bases, J shed 7 bases, and the junction held 7 bases outside the gene matches. CDR3 nucleotide sequence: TGCGCCAGCCACTCGGACAGGGAAAATTCACCCCTCCACTTT. It encodes CASHSDRENSPLHF. The whole variable domain, filled in from reference TRBV5-1 and TRBJ1-6, reads KAGVTQTPRYLIKTRGQQVTLSCSPISGHRSVSWYQQTPGQGLQFLFEYFSETQRNKGNFPGRFSGRQFSNSRSEMNVSTLELGDSALYLCASHSDRENSPLHFGNGTRLTVT.

The chain recombines TRBV10-3 with TRBJ2-1; 12 nucleotides agree with TRBD2. The CDR3 has 16 residues. Per germline, CDR1 ENHRY and CDR2 SYGVKD. The J segment lost 6 bases and the V segment lost 8 bases, leaving 11 bases of the junction unmatched. The CDR3 here is CAIGSSGRALFNEQFF. Written as DNA, the CDR3 is TGTGCCATCGGTTCTAGCGGGAGGGCCTTATTCAATGAGCAGTTCTTC.